This TCR beta chain was retrieved from a study of cytomegalovirus exposure and HLA in healthy donors (dated by TCRdb to between 2016 and 2019). Regarding the complete study: The 550 to 750 repertoires of the first cohort and the 120 validation repertoires were produced on the same platform, according to a later analysis. The study aimed to test whether cataloging public T cell receptors could reveal signatures of past pathogen exposure. In addition to the first cohort of roughly 700 subjects, a separate validation cohort of 130 or so different subjects was used. To predict cytomegalovirus infection status, the study combined high-throughput TCR immunosequencing, statistical association of individual TCRs with disease status, and machine learning.

The CDR1 and CDR2 encoded by the germline V gene (reference sequence) are GTSNPN and SVGIG. At the junction V is shortened by 0 bases and J by 6 bases; bases outside the gene matches: 9. The CDR3, cysteine through phenylalanine, is 16 amino acids long. Kept here is only the CDR3 DNA, which spans 48 bases and is read in frame from base 1. This clone occurred a few times. Its antigen remains unidentified. It has no much larger one-base neighbor in the sample; base qualities were not kept. Donors formed part of the validation cohort, which comprised approximately 130 subjects and was distinct from the first cohort of under 850 subjects. Beyond this particular receptor, the publication reports: A later analysis had no HLA typing for the validation cohort, so co-occurrence there was scored across all 110 or so repertoires. The authors suggested that the approach could potentially be extended to other disease states and immunological phenotypes. The study listed 150 to 200 TCR beta chains as associated with cytomegalovirus. A few of the identified cytomegalovirus-associated TCR beta chains were confirmed in vitro to be specific for cytomegalovirus antigens. The classifier was reported to diagnose cytomegalovirus status with high specificity and sensitivity in both the original cohort and the validation cohort. Of the cluster scores, roughly 95% were above 0 in a later analysis, which found that TCRs clustered in the first cohort also tended to co-occur in the roughly 130 validation repertoires. Most TCR sequences were seen in very few donors, while some public TCRs were found in many individuals.

The library was made by the immunoSEQ multiplex PCR assay. The published analysis was carried out like this. To diagnose cytomegalovirus status from the catalog of TCR beta chain sequences, a statistical classification framework was built. TCRdb took this table from immuneACCESS and kept in-frame rearrangements with V and J called. Such tables lack part of the clones; where checked against another copy, unresolved V genes explain under half of the gap, and the rest is unexplained. V and J calls and clone size are copied from that table; D and trimming were computed from the DNA. Across this sample there are about 190,000 clones, with about four fifths seen only once. Roughly 7% of the sample is taken by the ten largest.

This clonotype was obtained from a man aged 18 to 29 in good health and CMV-seropositive. Sequences were obtained from PBMCs. The chain is encoded by TRBV30 joined to TRBJ2-2, with 8 central nucleotides matching TRBD2. The nucleotide sequence reads as follows: TGTGCCTGGAGTGTACGGCGCGGGAGGCTGTCCGGGGAGCTGTTTTTT. Translated, this is CAWSVRRGRLSGELFF.